The clone carrying this T cell receptor beta chain was counted ten times or more. Via MiXCR, TCRdb re-called the PCR reads, giving one row per CDR3 protein. In the table there are approximately 670,000 distinct CDR3 sequences, about 20% of which are singletons. The source of the sample is a study of molecular identifiers for immune sequencing clone quantification. Deletions cut 0 bases from V and 0 bases from J, with 13 bases between. This CDR3 is built from 17 residues. CDR1 and CDR2 from the germline V gene are MNHEY and SVGAGI. The V gene is TRBV6-5, the J gene TRBJ2-3, with D unresolved. The source of this sequence is a human donor in good health. Some libraries in this study had Jurkat cell RNA spiked in. The sample consisted of naive CD8+ T cells from blood, with Jurkat cell RNA spiked in. Subset meaning: FACS-sorted CD8+CD4-CCR7+CD45RA+ naive T cells. CDR3 DNA sequence: TGTGCCAGCAGTTACTCGGGCCGGACCCCCAGCACAGATACGCAGTATTTT. Its protein product is CASSYSGRTPSTDTQYF.